The 21 T cell receptor beta chains below come from one sample, sequenced in a study of T cells in women clearing cervical HPV infection. Only in-frame clones appear in the TCRdb table, and some are missing; sequencing was by immunoSEQ multiplex PCR. This table holds tens of thousands of clones. Sequencing was performed on blood buffy coat. The source of these receptors is a woman aged 18 to 75 with a cervical HPV16 infection that either progressed to CIN3+ or cleared (not recorded which).

As regards this clone: Read coverage stops 3 residues before the CDR3 terminus; the germline J gene supplies the remainder. The chain has TRBV7-3 and TRBJ2-1; TRBD2 agrees at 8 bases. The CDR3 runs 17 residues. V gave up 3 bases and J gave up 7 bases; unmatched junction bases: 14. The germline gives CDR1 SGHTA, CDR2 FQGTGA. The DNA read from the CDR3 is TGTGCCAGCAGCTTTGGGCGGGGGGCCACCGGGGGTAATGAG. It yields the protein CASSFGRGATGGNE. The full CDR3 reads CASSFGRGATGGNEQFF.

A note on this clone: The CDR3 end falls 3 residues outside the read, so it is completed with the germline J gene. The genes are TRBV6-2 or TRBV6-3 and TRBJ2-7; a weak D match, TRBD1 (6 bases). Germline loops: CDR1 MNHEY, CDR2 SVGEGT. The CDR3 loop spans 14 amino acids. V shed 2 bases and J shed 6 bases, with 14 bases lying between them. The part of the CDR3 DNA that was read is TGTGCCAGCAGTTACCCCTTGACAGGCCTCGAG. This sequence encodes CASSYPLTGLE. The complete CDR3 protein is CASSYPLTGLEQYF.

About this clone: Read data end 3 residues before the CDR3 end; the end is taken from the germline J gene. V usage is TRBV19 and J usage is TRBJ2-7; 9 bases are a match to TRBD2. CDR1 LNHDA and CDR2 SQIVND come from the germline V gene (reference sequence). The length of the CDR3 is 16 residues. V lost 1 base to trimming and J lost 0 bases; unmatched junction nucleotides: 4. The CDR3 spells CASSIGGSGSSYEQYF. CDR3 bases read: TGTGCCAGTAGTATAGGTGGTAGCGGGAGCTCCTACGAG.

Concerning this clone itself: The observed sequence ends 3 residues before the CDR3 terminus, with the missing tail filled in from the germline J gene. The chain couples TRBV4-2 to TRBJ1-4, with D maybe TRBD1 (5 bases). Trimming stripped 4 bases from V and 0 bases from J, with 24 bases between. CDR3 length: 20 amino acids. Germline V CDR1 and CDR2: LGHNA, YNFKEQ. Incomplete CDR3 DNA: TGTGCCAGCAGCCGTAGGTCCCATACAACCGGAGGGGCAACTAATGAAAAA. Its protein is CASSRRSHTTGGATNEK. The complete CDR3 protein is CASSRRSHTTGGATNEKLFF.

With respect to this clone: The CDR3 goes on 3 residues after the read ends, and that part is filled in from the germline J gene. The chain is built from TRBV20-1 and TRBJ2-3, with 8 bases matching TRBD2. Trimming at V came to 3 bases and at J to 6 bases, leaving 8 bases not matched to a gene. Germline V gene data show CDR1 as DFQATT and CDR2 as SNEGSKA (reference sequence). CDR3 length equals 14 residues. The CDR3 is CSASGTRGGDTQYF. CDR3 bases read: TGCAGTGCTAGTGGGACTAGGGGGGGGGATACG.

Concerning this clone itself: The CDR3 goes on 3 residues after the read ends, and that part is filled in from the germline J gene. V usage is TRBV7-2 and J usage is TRBJ2-2; 13 bases fit TRBD2. The CDR3 totals 15 residues. Germline trimming cut 7 bases from V and 7 bases from J; bases unmatched to any gene: 6. Germline V CDR1 and CDR2: SGHTA, FQGNSA. CDR3 amino acids: CASKTSGGAGGELFF. The CDR3 DNA, read in part, is TGTGCCAGCAAAACTAGCGGGGGGGCCGGCGGGGAG.

Comments on this clone: From the germline J gene comes the end of the CDR3, since the read stops 3 residues before it. The chain combines TRBV7-3 with TRBJ2-5; 8 bases match TRBD2. This CDR3 has 13 amino acids. Unmatched junction bases numbered 2, after V lost 5 bases and J lost 3 bases. Germline V CDR1 and CDR2: SGHTA, FQGTGA. CDR3 in amino acids: CASSELAEETQYF. CDR3 DNA (partial): TGTGCCAGCAGCGAACTAGCGGAAGAGACC.

With respect to this clone: The observed sequence ends 3 residues before the CDR3 terminus, with the missing tail filled in from the germline J gene. This sequence joins TRBV19 and TRBJ1-2; TRBD1 agrees at 7 bases. The CDR3 consists of 18 residues. After removal of 7 bases from V and 4 bases from J, the junction contained 21 bases not matched to a gene. Germline lookup yields CDR1 LNHDA and CDR2 SQIVND (reference sequence). This chain's CDR3 is CASKNIWDSLGFAYGYTF. Incomplete CDR3 DNA: TGTGCCAGTAAGAACATATGGGACAGTTTGGGTTTCGCCTATGGC.

Points on this clone: The junction does not match germline at one end; this may be a read error. Sequencing ends 3 residues short of the CDR3 end; the germline J gene provides the rest. Other DNA sequences in the same sample also yield this CDR3. The V gene is TRBV30, the J gene TRBJ1-3, with D perhaps matching TRBD1 (6 bases). Germline V CDR1 and CDR2: GTSNPN, SVGIG (reference sequence). The CDR3 contains 14 residues. The sequenced CDR3 bases are TGTGCCTGGCAAACAGGGACCGCTAGAAACACT. Its translation: CAWQTGTARNT. The full CDR3 protein is CAWQTGTARNTIYF.

As for this clone: The sequenced fragment ends 3 residues before the CDR3 boundary, so the rest is inferred from the germline J gene. The chain has TRBV7-2 and TRBJ2-3; a weak D match, TRBD2 (6 bases). The germline gives CDR1 SGHTA, CDR2 FQGNSA. The CDR3 totals 14 residues. CDR3 DNA (partial): TGTGCCAGCAGCTCTGAGACCCCTCGGGGGACG. Its translation: CASSSETPRGT. The CDR3, in full, reads CASSSETPRGTQYF.

As concerns this clone: The read ends 3 residues before the CDR3 terminus; that terminus is restored from the germline J gene. The chain has TRBV5-1 and TRBJ2-2; D is unclear. This CDR3 spans 14 amino acids. The V end was cut by 4 bases, the J end by 0 bases, with 7 bases between. Germline V gene lookup returns CDR1 SGHRS and CDR2 YFSETQ. The part of the CDR3 DNA that was read is TGCGCCAGCAGCCAGACACCGAACACCGGGGAG. Protein product: CASSQTPNTGE. The entire CDR3 reads CASSQTPNTGELFF.

On this clone: The read finishes 3 residues shy of the CDR3 end, and the germline J gene is used to complete it. The rearrangement links TRBV29-1 to TRBJ1-2; D uncertain. Between the trimmed V and J ends, which lost 1 base and 4 bases, there was a span of 10 bases. The V gene's germline CDR1 is SQVTM and CDR2 ANQGSEA. The length of the CDR3 is 13 residues. CDR3 region: CSVEALGLYGYTF. The DNA read from the CDR3 is TGCAGCGTTGAAGCTTTAGGGCTCTATGGC.

As concerns this clone: The read ends 3 residues before the CDR3 terminus; that terminus is restored from the germline J gene. The chain carries TRBV30 and TRBJ2-3; D call uncertain. V was pared by 3 bases and J by 5 bases, with 9 bases between. This CDR3 contains 12 residues. Germline lookup yields CDR1 GTSNPN and CDR2 SVGIG (reference sequence). The CDR3 protein is CAWRALGDTQYF. CDR3 DNA (partial): TGTGCCTGGAGGGCGCTAGGAGATACG.

A note on this clone: The read terminates 3 residues ahead of where the CDR3 ends, so the germline J gene completes it. The genes are TRBV18 and TRBJ1-3; D not resolved. The CDR3 length is 11 residues. Germline CDR1 KGHSH, CDR2 LQKENI. Between the trimmed V and J ends, which lost 8 bases and 3 bases, there was a span of 5 bases. CDR3 bases read: TGTGCCAGCCAAGGTGGAAACACC. Translation: CASQGGNT. The full CDR3 protein reads CASQGGNTIYF. The complete variable domain, with remaining parts taken from reference TRBV18 and TRBJ1-3, reads NAGVMQNPRHLVRRRGQEARLRCSPMKGHSHVYWYRQLPEEGLKFMVYLQKENIIDESGMPKERFSAEFPKEGPSILRIQQVVRGDSAAYFCASQGGNTIYFGEGSWLTVV.

Comments on this clone: The read comes to an end 3 residues before the CDR3 does, leaving the germline J gene to fill in the end. The rearrangement uses TRBV2 and TRBJ2-5; the match to TRBD1 covers 7 bases. J gave up 2 bases and V 6 bases, and 6 bases lay outside the gene matches. The CDR3 has 14 amino acids. In germline, CDR1 is SNHLY, CDR2 FYNNEI. CDR3 DNA, as far as it was read: TGTGCCAGCAGGGAACCGGGACAGCAAGAGACC. This codes for CASREPGQQET. The entire CDR3 protein is CASREPGQQETQYF.

As concerns this clone: The CDR3 end is not reached by the read, which stops 3 residues before it; the germline J gene fills it in. The chain joins TRBV19 to TRBJ1-4; maybe TRBD1 (6 bases). CDR3 length: 13 amino acids. The germline CDR1 and CDR2 sequences are LNHDA and SQIVND (reference sequence). Here the CDR3 reads CAGQQGFDSPLFF. The CDR3 DNA, read in part, is TGTGCCGGTCAACAGGGATTTGATTCACCA.

A remark on this clone: One end of the junction fails to match germline, which may point to a read error. The read falls 3 residues short of the CDR3 end, and the missing part is taken from the germline J gene. This sample also contains other DNA sequences that code for the same CDR3. The V gene is TRBV20-1, the J gene TRBJ1-1; tentatively, D is TRBD1 (6 bases). The germline V gene encodes CDR1 DFQATT and CDR2 SNEGSKA (reference sequence). CDR3 size: 14 residues. The chain's CDR3 is CSAPGGAVNTEAFF. The sequenced part of the CDR3 DNA is TGCAGTGCCCCGGGGGGGGCGGTGAATACTGAA.

Turning to this clone: The CDR3 end falls 3 residues outside the read, so it is completed with the germline J gene. The chain links TRBV7-6 to TRBJ1-5; no clear D. CDR1 and CDR2 from the germline V gene are SGHVS and FNYEAQ. There are 16 residues in the CDR3. With 1 base removed from V and 4 bases from J, the gap between germline ends came to 14 bases. The CDR3 is CASSLGSAGSNQPQHF. CDR3 bases read: TGTGCCAGCAGCTTAGGTTCGGCAGGATCTAATCAGCCC.

Points on this clone: The sequenced fragment ends 3 residues before the CDR3 boundary, so the rest is inferred from the germline J gene. The rearrangement joins TRBV11-2 to TRBJ2-2, with D perhaps matching TRBD2 (5 bases). The V and J ends lost 3 bases and 3 bases respectively, with 11 bases between them. Germline V gene lookup returns CDR1 SGHAT and CDR2 FQNNGV. The CDR3 has 15 amino acids. CDR3 bases read: TGTGCCAGCAGCTTCACTAGAGCCCACACCGGGGAG. Translation: CASSFTRAHTGE. The complete CDR3 protein is CASSFTRAHTGELFF.

As regards this clone: The read stops 3 residues short of the end of the CDR3; the missing end is completed from the germline J gene. The chain carries TRBV18 and TRBJ2-6; D gene unclear. V lost 6 bases, J lost 0 bases, and 6 bases lay in between. CDR1 KGHSH and CDR2 LQKENI come from the germline V gene. CDR3 length: 14 residues. CDR3 DNA (partial): TGTGCCAGCTCCCAGTACTCTGGGGCCAACGTC. Its translation is CASSQYSGANV. The complete CDR3 sequence is CASSQYSGANVLTF.

In the case of this clone: Read data end 3 residues before the CDR3 end; the end is taken from the germline J gene. V and J are TRBV18 and TRBJ1-1; 7 bases align to TRBD1. The CDR3 length is 13 residues. Germline-derived CDR1 and CDR2 are KGHSH and LQKENI. V trimming: 3 bases; J trimming: 5 bases; junction bases outside the gene matches: 3. The CDR3: CASSPGQMTEAFF. CDR3 DNA, as far as it was read: TGTGCCAGCTCACCGGGACAGATGACTGAA. Complete variable domain (other parts from reference TRBV18 and TRBJ1-1): NAGVMQNPRHLVRRRGQEARLRCSPMKGHSHVYWYRQLPEEGLKFMVYLQKENIIDESGMPKERFSAEFPKEGPSILRIQQVVRGDSAAYFCASSPGQMTEAFFGQGTRLTVV.